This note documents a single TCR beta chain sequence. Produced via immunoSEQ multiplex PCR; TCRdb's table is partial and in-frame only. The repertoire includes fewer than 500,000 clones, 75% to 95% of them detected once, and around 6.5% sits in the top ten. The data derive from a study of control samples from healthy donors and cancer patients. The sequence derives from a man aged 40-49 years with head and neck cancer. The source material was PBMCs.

The CDR3 protein is CASSVGTGWPYEQYF. The CDR3, as DNA: TGTGCCAGCAGCGTCGGGACAGGGTGGCCCTACGAGCAGTACTTC. This chain connects TRBV9 to TRBJ2-7; 9 nucleotides line up with TRBD1. With V trimmed by 2 bases and J by 2 bases, 5 bases remained unmatched. The V gene's germline CDR1 is SGDLS and CDR2 YYNGEE. The CDR3 has 15 residues.